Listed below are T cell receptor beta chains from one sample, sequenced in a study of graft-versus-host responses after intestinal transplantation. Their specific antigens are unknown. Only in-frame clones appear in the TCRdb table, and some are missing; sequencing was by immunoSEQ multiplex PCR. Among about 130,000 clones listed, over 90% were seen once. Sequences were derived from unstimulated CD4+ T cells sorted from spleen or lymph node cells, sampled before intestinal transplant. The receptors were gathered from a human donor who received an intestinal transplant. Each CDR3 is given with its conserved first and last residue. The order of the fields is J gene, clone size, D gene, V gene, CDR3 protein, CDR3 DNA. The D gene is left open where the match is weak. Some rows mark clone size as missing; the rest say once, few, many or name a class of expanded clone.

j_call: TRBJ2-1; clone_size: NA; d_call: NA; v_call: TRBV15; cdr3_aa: CATSRADDHEQFF; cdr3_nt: TGTGCCACCAGCAGAGCTGACGACCACGAGCAGTTCTTC
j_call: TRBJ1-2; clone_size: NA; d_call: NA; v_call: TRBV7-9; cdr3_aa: CASSLDRWANYGYTF; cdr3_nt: TGTGCCAGCAGCCTAGACAGGTGGGCGAACTATGGCTACACCTTC
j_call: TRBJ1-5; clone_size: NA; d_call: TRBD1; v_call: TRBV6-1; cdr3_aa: CASGQGTNQPQHF; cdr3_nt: TGTGCCAGCGGACAGGGAACGAATCAGCCCCAGCATTTT
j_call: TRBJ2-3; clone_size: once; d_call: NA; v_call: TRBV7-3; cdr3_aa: CASSSRGTDTQYF; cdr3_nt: TGTGCCAGCAGTTCACGGGGGACAGATACGCAGTATTTT
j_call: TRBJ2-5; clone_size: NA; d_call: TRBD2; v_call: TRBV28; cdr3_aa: CASSLYLAGVSETQYF; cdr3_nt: TGTGCCAGCAGTTTATACCTAGCGGGAGTTTCCGAGACCCAGTACTTC
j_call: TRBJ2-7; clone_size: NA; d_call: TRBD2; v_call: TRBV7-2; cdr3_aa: CASSSTSGRPSYEQYF; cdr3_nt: TGTGCCAGCAGCTCAACTAGCGGGAGGCCCTCCTACGAGCAGTACTTC
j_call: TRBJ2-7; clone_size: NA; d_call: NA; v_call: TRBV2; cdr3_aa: CASTTRAQGEQYF; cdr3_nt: TGTGCCAGCACTACCCGGGCCCAGGGCGAGCAGTACTTC
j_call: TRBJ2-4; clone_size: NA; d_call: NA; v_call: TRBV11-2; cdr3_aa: CASSLVGIQYF; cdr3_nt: TGTGCCAGCAGCTTAGTAGGCATTCAGTACTTC
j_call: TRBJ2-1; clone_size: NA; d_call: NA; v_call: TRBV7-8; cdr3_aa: CASSLAGWGNEQFF; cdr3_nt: TGTGCCAGCAGCTTAGCGGGTTGGGGTAATGAGCAGTTCTTC
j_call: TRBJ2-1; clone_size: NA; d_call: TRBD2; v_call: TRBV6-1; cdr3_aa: CASSRPGLGYNEQFF; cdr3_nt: TGTGCCAGCAGTCGCCCGGGACTAGGGTACAATGAGCAGTTCTTC
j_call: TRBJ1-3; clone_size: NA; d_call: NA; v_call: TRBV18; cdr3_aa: CASSPGGENTIYF; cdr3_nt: TGTGCCAGCTCACCCGGGGGCGAAAACACCATATATTTT
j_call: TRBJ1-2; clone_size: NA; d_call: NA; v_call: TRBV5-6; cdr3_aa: CASSLVGVGFYGYTF; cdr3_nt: TGTGCCAGCAGCTTGGTTGGGGTCGGATTCTATGGCTACACCTTC
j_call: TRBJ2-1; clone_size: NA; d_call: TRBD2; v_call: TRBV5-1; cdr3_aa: CASSLRSSGRSSYNEQFF; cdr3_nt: TGCGCCAGCAGCTTGCGGTCTAGCGGAAGGAGCTCCTACAATGAGCAGTTCTTC
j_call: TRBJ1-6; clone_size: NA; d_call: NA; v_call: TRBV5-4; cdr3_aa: CASSEKRSSYNSPLHF; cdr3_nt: TGTGCCAGCAGCGAAAAGAGGAGCTCCTATAATTCACCCCTCCACTTT
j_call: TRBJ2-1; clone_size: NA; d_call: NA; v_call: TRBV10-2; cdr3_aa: CAGGQRPTYNEQFF; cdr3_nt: TGCGCCGGCGGGCAGCGACCCACCTACAATGAGCAGTTCTTC
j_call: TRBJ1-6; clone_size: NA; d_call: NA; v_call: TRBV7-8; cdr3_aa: CASSLVPGSYNSPLHF; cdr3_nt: TGTGCCAGCAGCTTAGTGCCGGGATCCTATAATTCACCCCTCCACTTT
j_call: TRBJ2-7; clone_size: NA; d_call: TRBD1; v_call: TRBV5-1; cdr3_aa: CASSFDRASSYEQYF; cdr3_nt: TGCGCCAGCAGCTTTGACAGGGCTAGCTCCTACGAGCAGTACTTC
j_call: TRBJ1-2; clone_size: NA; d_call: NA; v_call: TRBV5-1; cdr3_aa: CASSLERSPSGRYGYTF; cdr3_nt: TGCGCCAGCAGCTTGGAGAGGTCGCCATCAGGGAGATATGGCTACACCTTC
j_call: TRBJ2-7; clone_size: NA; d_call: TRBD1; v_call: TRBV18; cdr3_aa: CASSPGTGSYEQYF; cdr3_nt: TGTGCCAGCTCACCAGGGACAGGTTCCTACGAGCAGTACTTC
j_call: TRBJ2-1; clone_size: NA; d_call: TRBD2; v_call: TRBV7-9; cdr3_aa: CASSSGTSGSGFQFF; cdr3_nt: TGTGCCAGCAGCTCCGGGACTAGCGGGAGTGGGTTTCAGTTCTTC
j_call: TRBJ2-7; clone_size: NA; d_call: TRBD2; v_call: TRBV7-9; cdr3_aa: CASTAGGPYEQYF; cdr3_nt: TGTGCCAGCACGGCGGGAGGGCCCTACGAGCAGTACTTC
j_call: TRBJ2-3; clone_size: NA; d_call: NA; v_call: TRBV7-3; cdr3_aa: CASSLSPPDTQYF; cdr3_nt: TGTGCCAGCAGCTTGTCTCCCCCGGATACGCAGTATTTT
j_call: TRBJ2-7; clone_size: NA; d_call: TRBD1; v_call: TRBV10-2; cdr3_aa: CAGSGDRGYEQYF; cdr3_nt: TGCGCCGGCTCCGGAGACAGGGGCTACGAGCAGTACTTC
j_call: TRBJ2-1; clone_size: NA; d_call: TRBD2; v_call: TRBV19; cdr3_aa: CASTFGTSPLYNEQFF; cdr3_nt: TGTGCCAGTACTTTCGGGACTAGCCCTCTTTACAATGAGCAGTTCTTC
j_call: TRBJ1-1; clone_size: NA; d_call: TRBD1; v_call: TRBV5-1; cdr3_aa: CASSGTGIPGAFF; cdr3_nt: TGCGCCAGCAGCGGGACAGGAATCCCGGGAGCTTTCTTT